The 30 T cell receptor beta chains listed next were all sequenced from one sample in a study of blood T cells in healthy people across ages. Alongside a J-beta primer mix, a sample-barcoded 5' primer served in a second PCR lasting about 6 to 11 cycles. TCRdb ran MiXCR on the 5' RACE reads and lists one entry per CDR3 protein. Of 700,000 to 950,000 distinct CDR3 sequences detected, more than 40% appear once; the ten largest clones hold around 20%. The sample consisted of blood. These receptors all stem from a woman aged 60-70 years in good health.

The gene calls are TRBV11-2 and TRBJ2-1, with 8 positions matching TRBD1. Germline-derived CDR1 and CDR2 are SGHAT and FQNNGV. The CDR3 runs 14 residues. Trimming took 5 bases from V and 6 from J; bases not matched to a gene: 6. The CDR3 DNA reads TGTGCCAGCAGCGACAGGGGATCTAGCAATGAGCAGTTCTTC. Translating it yields CASSDRGSSNEQFF.

CDR3 protein: CASSPTTDRGLSGANVLTF. In nucleotides, the CDR3 is TGTGCCAGCAGTCCTACCACCGACAGGGGGCTTTCTGGGGCCAACGTCCTGACTTTC. The gene calls are TRBV28 and TRBJ2-6; 10 bases match TRBD1. Germline loops: CDR1 MDHEN, CDR2 SYDVKM. CDR3 size: 19 residues. Trimming removed 5 bases from V and 1 base from J; junction bases left unmatched: 11.

Worth noting for this clonotype: A single base separates this from a much larger clone, so it may be a read error. This chain links TRBV10-3 with TRBJ2-7; TRBD1 matches 8 bases. The CDR3 has 15 residues. Germline-derived CDR1 and CDR2 are ENHRY and SYGVKD. V was pared by 5 bases and J by 2 bases, with 8 bases of the junction left unmatched. The CDR3 is CAISQGTGSPYEQYF. The CDR3 nucleotides read TGTGCCATCAGTCAAGGGACAGGCAGCCCCTACGAGCAGTACTTC.

The chain carries TRBV4-2 and TRBJ2-6; weak D call: TRBD1 (5 bases). The CDR3 spans 18 residues. Germline-derived CDR1 and CDR2 are LGHNA and YNFKEQ. The V end was cut by 5 bases, the J end by 0 bases, with 17 bases between. For the CDR3, the DNA is TGTGCCAGCAGCGTAGACAGTGAGGCCCTCTCTGGGGCCAACGTCCTGACTTTC. Protein: CASSVDSEALSGANVLTF.

On this clonotype: One base away lies a much larger clone, so this may be a sequencing read error. The chain couples TRBV29-1 to TRBJ2-5; D may be TRBD1 or TRBD2 (5 bases each). The J call may be wrong; the DNA end is better matched by TRBJ2-7. The CDR3 totals 13 residues. Germline V lookup: CDR1 SQVTM, CDR2 ANQGSEA. Written as DNA, the CDR3 is TGCAGCGGGGGGACGGAAACTGGGGGCGAGCAGTACTTC. It encodes CSGGTETGGEQYF.

The genes are TRBV20-1 and TRBJ2-1; TRBD2 aligns across 11 bases. Trimming at V came to 5 bases and at J to 0 bases, leaving 12 bases not matched to a gene. The CDR3 length is 18 residues. Germline CDR1 reads DFQATT; CDR2 reads SNEGSKA (reference sequence). CDR3 DNA sequence: TGCAGTGCTCACACCCAAGGGACTAGCGGTAACTCCTACAATGAGCAGTTCTTC. It translates to CSAHTQGTSGNSYNEQFF.

This clonotype was recorded a few times. The V call is TRBV5-1, the J call TRBJ1-1; D is unclear. V lost 4 bases and J 4 bases, leaving 11 bases between the germline ends. The CDR3 extends over 13 amino acids. Germline CDR1 is SGHRS and CDR2 is YFSETQ. CDR3 sequence reads: CASSPTGSTEAFF. The CDR3 DNA reads TGCGCCAGCAGCCCAACGGGGTCCACTGAAGCTTTCTTT.

This sequence joins TRBV27 and TRBJ1-6, with 8 bases fitting TRBD1. Germline CDR1 reads MNHEY; CDR2 reads SMNVEV (reference sequence). CDR3 size: 17 residues. The J segment lost 5 bases and the V segment lost 5 bases, leaving 11 bases of the junction unmatched. CDR3 protein: CASSPRTGYSDNSPLHF. The CDR3 DNA is TGTGCCAGCAGTCCCCGGACAGGGTATAGTGATAATTCACCCCTCCACTTT.

Worth noting for this clonotype: A junction end diverges from the germline sequence, so it may reflect a read error. The gene calls are TRBV6-2 or TRBV6-3 and TRBJ2-1; 8 bases map to TRBD2. This CDR3 is 14 amino acids long. Germline CDR1 MNHEY, CDR2 SVGEGT. The CDR3 spells CASSPAGGADERFF. The CDR3 DNA sequence: TGTGCCAGCAGCCCTGCCGGGGGGGCCGATGAGCGGTTCTTC.

The chain combines TRBV10-3 with TRBJ2-1, with 10 nucleotides matching TRBD2. V was pared by 6 bases and J by 5 bases, with 10 bases of the junction left unmatched. CDR3 length: 16 amino acids. Germline CDR1 ENHRY, CDR2 SYGVKD. The CDR3 coding sequence is TGTGCCATCAGCGCCGAGCTAGCGGGAGTCCACAATGAGCAGTTCTTC. It is translated as CAISAELAGVHNEQFF.

The V call is TRBV18, the J call TRBJ1-6, with D unclear. CDR3 length: 13 residues. Per germline, CDR1 KGHSH and CDR2 LQKENI. Trimming left V 3 bases short and J 9 bases short, with 9 bases between. In DNA form, the CDR3 reads TGTGCCAGCTCACCGTCGGTGACTTCACCCCTCCACTTT. Translated: CASSPSVTSPLHF. The full variable domain, completed using reference TRBV18 and TRBJ1-6, is NAGVMQNPRHLVRRRGQEARLRCSPMKGHSHVYWYRQLPEEGLKFMVYLQKENIIDESGMPKERFSAEFPKEGPSILRIQQVVRGDSAAYFCASSPSVTSPLHFGNGTRLTVT.

Only a few counts were recorded for this clonotype. The chain joins TRBV20-1 to TRBJ2-1, with TRBD2 identical over 9 bases. Per germline, CDR1 DFQATT and CDR2 SNEGSKA (reference sequence). Trimming removed 3 bases from V and 5 bases from J; junction bases left unmatched: 8. The length of the CDR3 is 15 residues. The CDR3 DNA is TGCAGTGCTAGGGCTACTAGCGGGTCTAACAATGAGCAGTTCTTC. Translation: CSARATSGSNNEQFF.

V usage is TRBV18 and J usage is TRBJ2-4, with no clear D. TRBJ2-5 explains the end of the DNA better; the J call may be wrong. The CDR3 is made up of 14 amino acids. Per the germline V gene, CDR1 is KGHSH and CDR2 is LQKENI. For the CDR3, the DNA is TGTGCCAGCTCACCAAGACACCCCCAAGAGACCCAGTACTTC. Amino acid sequence: CASSPRHPQETQYF.

This clonotype was observed many times. The chain carries TRBV29-1 and TRBJ2-7, with D possibly being TRBD1 (7 bases). The CDR3 covers 15 residues. Trimming pared 5 bases from V and 3 bases from J, leaving 20 bases between. Germline lookup yields CDR1 SQVTM and CDR2 ANQGSEA. The CDR3 here is CSVSSLRQGGYEQYF. CDR3 bases: TGCAGCGTTTCTTCCCTTCGACAGGGAGGCTACGAGCAGTACTTC.

This clonotype was observed a handful of times. The V gene is TRBV24-1, the J gene TRBJ1-5, with 7 bases aligning to TRBD1. The J segment lost 4 bases and the V segment lost 1 base, leaving 6 bases of the junction unmatched. The CDR3 runs to 16 residues. CDR1 is KGHDR, CDR2 SFDVKD, per germline. CDR3 sequence: CATSDFTTGCNQPQHF. The CDR3 DNA reads TGTGCCACCAGTGATTTTACGACAGGGTGTAATCAGCCCCAGCATTTT.

This clonotype was observed a few times. The chain uses TRBV7-9 and TRBJ2-3; TRBD2 is a possible D gene (6 bases). Trimming stripped 1 base from V and 2 bases from J, with 10 bases between. CDR1 and CDR2 from the germline V gene are SEHNR and FQNEAQ (reference sequence). The CDR3 has 15 residues. The CDR3 nucleotides read TGTGCCAGCAGCTTAGGCGGGGCCCTCACAGATACGCAGTATTTT. This sequence encodes CASSLGGALTDTQYF.

A note on this clonotype: Since a much larger clone is just one base distant, this may be a read error. The chain recombines TRBV7-3 with TRBJ1-1, with unresolved D. This CDR3 has 13 amino acids. CDR1 and CDR2 (germline): SGHTA, FQGTGA. In DNA form, the CDR3 reads TGTGCCAGCAGCTACACGGTCGGCACTGATGCTTTCTTT. Residues: CASSYTVGTDAFF.

The genes are TRBV6-2 or TRBV6-3 and TRBJ2-1; TRBD1 matches 7 bases. The germline V gene has CDR1 MNHEY and CDR2 SVGEGT. Trimming removed 7 bases from V and 4 bases from J; junction bases left unmatched: 7. The CDR3 spans 14 residues. The CDR3 spells CASNPRQGYNEQFF. The CDR3, as DNA: TGTGCCAGCAACCCCCGACAGGGTTACAATGAGCAGTTCTTC.

The V gene is TRBV9, the J gene TRBJ2-5; D is possibly TRBD1 (5 bases). V was pared by 1 base and J by 1 base, with 11 bases between. This CDR3 is 15 amino acids long. CDR1 SGDLS and CDR2 YYNGEE come from the germline V gene. CDR3 DNA sequence: TGTGCCAGCAGCGTAATGGGCAGGGTCCAAGAGACCCAGTACTTC. Its translation: CASSVMGRVQETQYF.

This clonotype occurred once. The J gene is TRBJ2-5, the V gene TRBV24-1; 12 bases agree with TRBD1. The trim removed 2 bases at V and 11 bases at J, leaving 11 bases unmatched. Germline CDR1 reads KGHDR; CDR2 reads SFDVKD. This CDR3 has 16 residues. The CDR3, as DNA: TGTGCCACCAGTGATTCGGGACAGGGGGCTTTCAATGAGCAGTACTTC. Residues: CATSDSGQGAFNEQYF.

V and J are TRBV6-2 or TRBV6-3 and TRBJ2-1, with TRBD2 identical over 7 bases. Trimming cost V 6 bases and J 7 bases; bases outside gene matches: 12. CDR1 is MNHEY, CDR2 SVGEGT, per germline. The CDR3 loop spans 15 amino acids. The CDR3 DNA is TGTGCCAGCAGGGCATCGGGAGGAGGTTCAAATGAGCAGTTCTTC. Translated: CASRASGGGSNEQFF.

This rearrangement joins TRBV30 to TRBJ2-2, with 9 nucleotides matching TRBD2. The CDR3 is 15 residues long. The V gene's germline CDR1 is GTSNPN and CDR2 SVGIG (reference sequence). V lost 8 bases, J lost 0 bases, and 7 bases stayed unmatched. CDR3: CAASGTSTNTGELFF. The CDR3 DNA sequence: TGTGCCGCGTCCGGGACTAGCACGAACACCGGGGAGCTGTTTTTT.

This clonotype has a handful of counts. This chain links TRBV11-2 with TRBJ2-1, with TRBD1 as a possible D gene (5 bases). This CDR3 region has 17 residues. The V end was cut by 2 bases, the J end by 7 bases, with 21 bases between. The germline CDR1 and CDR2 sequences are SGHAT and FQNNGV. The chain's CDR3 is CASSLFSWLGPGNEQFF. CDR3 DNA sequence: TGTGCCAGCAGCTTATTCTCTTGGTTGGGGCCCGGGAATGAGCAGTTCTTC. Full variable domain (remainder filled in from reference TRBV11-2 and TRBJ2-1): EAGVAQSPRYKIIEKRQSVAFWCNPISGHATLYWYQQILGQGPKLLIQFQNNGVVDDSQLPKDRFSAERLKGVDSTLKIQPAKLEDSAVYLCASSLFSWLGPGNEQFFGPGTRLTVL.

The chain employs TRBV5-1 and TRBJ2-1, with a possible D match to TRBD1 (6 bases). The CDR3 contains 13 residues. CDR1 and CDR2 (germline): SGHRS, YFSETQ. Deletions cut 0 bases from V and 9 bases from J, with 10 bases between. The CDR3 sequence: CASSLEGDGEQFF. CDR3 in DNA: TGCGCCAGCAGCTTGGAGGGGGACGGTGAGCAGTTCTTC.

This clonotype was seen a handful of times. J is TRBJ2-7 and V is TRBV5-1, with D unresolved. Trimming took 4 bases from V and 4 from J, leaving 18 bases between them. Germline lookup yields CDR1 SGHRS and CDR2 YFSETQ. This CDR3 spans 15 amino acids. DNA for the CDR3: TGCGCCAGCAGCCCCGGCAGTTATCGGGCGTACGAGCAGTACTTC. This translates into CASSPGSYRAYEQYF.

In regard to this clonotype: The CDR3 carries no conserved terminal phenylalanine or tryptophan, so it likely arises from a read error. The chain joins TRBV4-1 to TRBJ2-5; 9 nucleotides agree with TRBD2. CDR1 is MGHRA, CDR2 YSYEKL, per germline. This CDR3 region has 17 residues. J gave up 11 bases and V 1 base, and 17 bases lay outside the gene matches. The CDR3 nucleotides are TGCGCCAGCAGCCAAGCTTTTGGCGGGGGGGCCGGGAATGAGCAGTACTAC. This codes for CASSQAFGGGAGNEQYY.

The rearrangement uses TRBV13 and TRBJ1-2, with unresolved D. Germline loops: CDR1 PRHDT, CDR2 FYEKMQ (reference sequence). The CDR3 sequence is 14 residues long. V lost 10 bases and J lost 2, with 17 bases in between. CDR3: CATFGRLPNYGYTF. The CDR3 DNA is TGTGCCACCTTCGGACGATTACCCAACTATGGCTACACCTTC.

This clonotype appeared a single time. A single base separates this from a much larger clone, so it may be a read error. In this CDR3 the conserved last residue, phenylalanine or tryptophan, is missing, so a read error is likely. This chain links TRBV4-3 with TRBJ2-5, with TRBD2 matching over 7 bases. CDR1 is LGHNA, CDR2 YSLEER, per germline. The CDR3 spans 16 residues. Trimming removed 0 bases from V and 4 bases from J; junction bases left unmatched: 8. The CDR3 nucleotides read TGCGCCAGCAGCCAAGATCGCGGCGGGAGAGTAGAGACCCAGTACTCC. Its translation: CASSQDRGGRVETQYS.

This chain links TRBV9 with TRBJ2-7; 10 bases are a match to TRBD2. Trimming took 4 bases from V and 4 from J; bases not matched to a gene: 8. The CDR3 length is 15 residues. Germline CDR1 reads SGDLS; CDR2 reads YYNGEE. The CDR3 region has the DNA TGTGCCAGCAGCCCGCAGCGGGAGGGCGTGTACGAGCAGTACTTC. Encoded protein: CASSPQREGVYEQYF.

The V gene is TRBV11-2, the J gene TRBJ2-7, with 10 bases matching TRBD1. This CDR3 is 15 amino acids long. V was clipped by 5 bases and J by 6 bases; unmatched bases: 10. Germline V CDR1 and CDR2: SGHAT, FQNNGV. The CDR3 DNA reads TGTGCCAGCAGCCGAATTCAGACAGGGGGCCTCGAGCAGTACTTC. Translating it yields CASSRIQTGGLEQYF.